The 17 T cell receptor beta chains below all came from one sample that was sequenced in a study of sequential checkpoint blockade in melanoma. Here immunoSEQ multiplex PCR was the method, and the copy in TCRdb shows in-frame clones only, minus some. The repertoire has more than 35,000 clones, about 88% of them found once; the top ten carry 12%. Treatment described: randomized to nivolumab then ipilimumab (arm A) or the reverse (arm B). The material sequenced was CD8+ T cells sorted from blood (inferred from file names), taken from a patient given nivolumab and ipilimumab in sequence. These receptors originate from a human donor with melanoma.

This chain connects TRBV28 to TRBJ1-6; D uncertain. V was clipped by 4 bases and J by 0 bases, with 10 bases between them. The CDR3 runs to 16 residues. Per germline, CDR1 MDHEN and CDR2 SYDVKM. The CDR3 nucleotides read TGTGCCAGCAGTTCTTTTAGGAGCTCCTATAATTCACCCCTCCACTTT. Its protein is CASSSFRSSYNSPLHF.

The chain employs TRBV6-1 and TRBJ2-7, with 13 positions matching TRBD2. Looked up from germline, CDR1 is MNHNS and CDR2 is SASEGT. V was clipped by 5 bases and J by 2 bases; unmatched bases: 3. CDR3 length equals 15 residues. This CDR3 reads CASSILAGGPYEQYV. The CDR3, as DNA: TGTGCCAGCAGTATACTAGCGGGAGGGCCCTACGAGCAGTACGTC.

In this sample, this clone turned up once. The gene calls are TRBV4-1 and TRBJ2-3; the match to TRBD1 covers 7 bases. The germline CDR1 and CDR2 sequences are MGHRA and YSYEKL. The V and J ends lost 4 bases and 2 bases, in that order; junction bases with no gene match: 9. The CDR3 runs to 16 residues. The CDR3 here is CASSLTEGAATDTQYF. CDR3 coding DNA: TGCGCCAGCAGCCTTACCGAGGGGGCGGCCACAGATACGCAGTATTTT.

The J gene is TRBJ1-5, the V gene TRBV19, with a weak D call TRBD1 (5 bases). Germline CDR1 reads LNHDA; CDR2 reads SQIVND (reference sequence). This CDR3 contains 14 residues. The germline V and J ends were trimmed by 8 bases and 0 bases, with 11 bases remaining between them. The CDR3 DNA reads TGTGCCAGTTGGCAAGGGGATAGCAATCAGCCCCAGCATTTT. Protein product: CASWQGDSNQPQHF.

V gene TRBV7-9 combines with J gene TRBJ1-1; 8 bases line up with TRBD1. The CDR3 extends over 15 amino acids. Germline V CDR1 and CDR2: SEHNR, FQNEAQ (reference sequence). With V trimmed by 5 bases and J by 5 bases, 10 bases remained unmatched. This CDR3 reads CASSPDRAPLTEAFF. Here the CDR3 DNA reads TGTGCCAGCAGCCCGGACAGGGCGCCGCTTACTGAAGCTTTCTTT.

The chain uses TRBV25-1 and TRBJ2-1; the D gene is possibly TRBD1 (5 bases). Trimming shortened V by 8 bases and J by 4 bases, and 12 bases separated the two germline ends. This CDR3 has 13 residues. Germline CDR1 reads MGHDK; CDR2 reads SYGVNS. The DNA for the CDR3 is TGTGCCAGCGGCGACAGCCTTTACAATGAGCAGTTCTTC. Protein: CASGDSLYNEQFF.

The CDR3 spells CASSLGAATGNLFSNQPQHF. CDR3 DNA sequence: TGTGCCAGCAGCTTAGGGGCCGCGACAGGCAACTTGTTTAGCAATCAGCCCCAGCATTTT. This chain joins TRBV11-3 and TRBJ1-5; perhaps TRBD1 as D (6 bases). The CDR3 is 20 residues long. V dropped 1 base and J dropped 0 bases, with 22 bases sitting between them. CDR1 and CDR2 (germline): SGHNT, YENEEA.

The V call is TRBV5-4, the J call TRBJ2-2; a weak D match, TRBD1 (6 bases). Trimming took 6 bases from V and 4 from J, leaving 10 bases between them. The CDR3 totals 13 residues. The germline CDR1 and CDR2 sequences are SGHNT and YYREEE (reference sequence). The CDR3 DNA is TGTGCCAGCAACACAGGGCCCACCGGGGAGCTGTTTTTT. The encoded protein is CASNTGPTGELFF.

J is TRBJ2-1 and V is TRBV19, with D possibly being TRBD2 (5 bases). The CDR3 contains 13 residues. V was trimmed by 1 base and J by 4 bases, leaving 5 bases between them. The germline CDR1 and CDR2 sequences are LNHDA and SQIVND (reference sequence). CDR3 protein: CASSIAGYNEQFF. The DNA of the CDR3 is TGTGCCAGTAGTATAGCGGGATACAATGAGCAGTTCTTC.

The chain combines TRBV28 with TRBJ1-5; TRBD1 matches at 7 bases. The V gene end was trimmed by 6 bases and the J gene end by 3 bases; junction bases not matched to a gene: 5. CDR1 and CDR2 from the germline V gene are MDHEN and SYDVKM. CDR3 length equals 14 residues. The CDR3 is CASRRTGLNQPQHF. CDR3 DNA: TGTGCCAGCAGGCGGACAGGACTCAATCAGCCCCAGCATTTT.

This chain joins TRBV27 and TRBJ2-7, with 9 nucleotides matching TRBD2. The germline CDR1 and CDR2 sequences are MNHEY and SMNVEV (reference sequence). J was trimmed by 5 bases and V by 4 bases; bases with no gene match: 15. The CDR3 contains 17 residues. The CDR3 protein is CASSSRLAGPRSNEQYF. DNA of the CDR3: TGTGCCAGCAGTTCCCGGCTAGCGGGACCCCGGTCAAACGAGCAGTACTTC.

This rearrangement joins TRBV5-1 to TRBJ2-3, with TRBD2 identical over 8 bases. Germline assignment: CDR1 SGHRS and CDR2 YFSETQ. This CDR3 has 15 amino acids. J lost 3 bases, V lost 0 bases, and 3 bases had no gene match. The CDR3 DNA reads as TGCGCCAGCAGCTTGGGGTCGGGAGGGACAGATACGCAGTATTTT. It codes for CASSLGSGGTDTQYF.

This chain joins TRBV6-5 and TRBJ2-7, with D perhaps TRBD1 (6 bases). The CDR3 sequence is 14 residues long. The germline V and J ends were trimmed by 4 bases and 3 bases, with 13 bases remaining between them. Germline assignment: CDR1 MNHEY and CDR2 SVGAGI. The CDR3 protein is CASSSRTAYYEQYV. The CDR3 region has the DNA TGTGCCAGCAGTTCCCGGACAGCCTACTACGAGCAGTACGTC.

The sample holds one count of this clone. V usage is TRBV4-1 and J usage is TRBJ2-2, with 8 bases lining up with TRBD2. Unmatched junction bases numbered 7, after V lost 2 bases and J lost 5 bases. The CDR3 extends over 16 amino acids. CDR1 and CDR2 from the germline V gene are MGHRA and YSYEKL. CDR3: CASSQLELAATGELFF. The CDR3 DNA sequence: TGCGCCAGCAGCCAATTGGAACTAGCGGCAACCGGGGAGCTGTTTTTT.

The chain combines TRBV4-1 with TRBJ2-1; 8 positions agree with TRBD2. The CDR3 spans 17 residues. The germline CDR1 and CDR2 sequences are MGHRA and YSYEKL. Germline trimming cut 1 base from V and 0 bases from J; bases unmatched to any gene: 5. CDR3 DNA sequence: TGCGCCAGCAGCCAAGGAAGGAGCGGGAGCTCCTACAATGAGCAGTTCTTC. It is translated as CASSQGRSGSSYNEQFF.

J is TRBJ1-5 and V is TRBV27; 9 bases line up with TRBD1. CDR3 size: 15 residues. Trimming removed 6 bases from V and 1 base from J; junction bases left unmatched: 4. The germline CDR1 and CDR2 sequences are MNHEY and SMNVEV (reference sequence). Here the CDR3 reads CASSYRGPSNQPQHF. CDR3 DNA: TGTGCCAGCAGCTACAGGGGGCCAAGCAATCAGCCCCAGCATTTT.

J is TRBJ2-1 and V is TRBV19; D is possibly TRBD1 (6 bases). This CDR3 spans 15 amino acids. Germline assignment: CDR1 LNHDA and CDR2 SQIVND (reference sequence). Trimming removed 3 bases from V and 5 bases from J, with 14 bases in between. The DNA for the CDR3 is TGTGCCAGTAGTATTATAGGGGGACCTAACAATGAGCAGTTCTTC. It codes for CASSIIGGPNNEQFF.